The clone carrying this T cell receptor (beta chain) came up a few times. Its antigen remains unknown. Just one base apart from a much larger clone, this may be a read error. MiXCR, run by TCRdb on the 5' RACE reads, gives a single entry per CDR3 protein. Here the sample spans around 140,000 distinct CDR3 sequences, around 4.1% being singletons. The data are from a study of human T cells and chemical hapten exposure. Study-wide results and limits: After DPC sensitization, TCRs above 1 in 1000 frequency showed no change.

The germline gives CDR1 SNHLY, CDR2 FYNNEI. The length of the CDR3 is 14 residues. With 3 bases removed from V and 0 bases from J, the gap between germline ends came to 5 bases. Researchers extracted total RNA from unfractionated whole blood. This TCR was recovered from a female donor in good health. This chain links TRBV2 with TRBJ1-4; D not resolved. CDR3 coding DNA: TGTGCCAGCAGTGACAGGACAACTAATGAAAAACTGTTTTTT. It translates to CASSDRTTNEKLFF. The full variable domain, with the rest looked up from reference TRBV2 and TRBJ1-4, is EPEVTQTPSHQVTQMGQEVILRCVPISNHLYFYWYRQILGQKVEFLVSFYNNEISEKSEIFDDQFSVERPDGSNFTLKIRSTKLEDSAMYFCASSDRTTNEKLFFGSGTQLSVL.